This T cell receptor (beta chain) appears in the sequencing data of a study of T-cell memory formation after mild COVID-19. Germline CDR1 is SEHNR and CDR2 is FQNEAQ (reference sequence). V was trimmed by 1 base and J by 3 bases, leaving 10 bases between them. The CDR3 consists of 14 residues. TCRdb analysed the 5' RACE reads with MiXCR anew, one entry per CDR3 protein. There are a few hundred thousand distinct CDR3 sequences in the sample; approximately 16% occur only once, and under 25% lies in the top ten. This clonotype has just a few counts. Its antigen is as yet unknown. Study observations and caveats: Second-wave clones peaking on day 37 lacked confirmed SARS-CoV-2 specificity.

The rearrangement joins TRBV7-9 to TRBJ2-7; D unresolved. Sequencing input: PBMCs or a T cell subset sorted from them (not recorded which). This TCR came from a young man who had mild COVID-19 (a few samples of this study predate the infection). Cell type and time point are not known. DNA for the CDR3: TGTGCCAGCAGCTTAGTTTTAACAGACTACGAGCAGTACTTC. Translated, it gives CASSLVLTDYEQYF.